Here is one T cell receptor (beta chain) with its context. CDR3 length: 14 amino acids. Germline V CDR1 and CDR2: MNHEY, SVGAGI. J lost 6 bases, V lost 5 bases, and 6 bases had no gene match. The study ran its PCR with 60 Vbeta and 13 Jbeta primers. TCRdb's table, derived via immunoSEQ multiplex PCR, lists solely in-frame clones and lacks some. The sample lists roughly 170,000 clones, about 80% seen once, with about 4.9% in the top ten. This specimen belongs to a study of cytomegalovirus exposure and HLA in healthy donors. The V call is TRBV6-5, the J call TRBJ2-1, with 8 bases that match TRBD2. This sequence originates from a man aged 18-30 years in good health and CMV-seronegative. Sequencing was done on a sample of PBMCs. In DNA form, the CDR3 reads TGTGCCAGCAGTCCAACCGGGACTAGCAATGAGCAGTTCTTC. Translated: CASSPTGTSNEQFF.